The 16 T cell receptor beta chains listed next were all sequenced from one sample in a study of persistence of HIV-infected CD4 T cells. Their antigens remain unidentified. Sequencing used immunoSEQ version 4 in survey mode. Profiled with immunoSEQ multiplex PCR; TCRdb holds only in-frame clones, not every one. The data show 40,000 to 45,000 clones, 89% seen once. Cells were stimulated nonspecifically with anti-CD3/anti-CD28 magnetic beads. Responding CD4+ T cells were sorted by upregulation of both CD40 ligand and CD69. Sequencing was performed on CD4+ T cells sorted from PBMCs after 18-hour stimulation, taken from a patient who received antiretroviral therapy. The receptors here all came from an adult man with HIV who was CMV-seropositive.

The chain carries TRBV7-8 and TRBJ2-2; D is undetermined. Trimming took 0 bases from V and 6 from J, leaving 11 bases between them. The CDR3 length is 15 residues. The V gene's germline CDR1 is SGHVS and CDR2 FQNEAQ. CDR3 bases: TGTGCCAGCAGCTTAGCGCGGTCTGGGGCCGGGGAGCTGTTTTTT. Amino acids: CASSLARSGAGELFF.

This clone is a singleton in its sample. This chain links TRBV5-1 with TRBJ2-5; 7 nucleotides agree with TRBD1. This CDR3 has 14 residues. Trimming took 3 bases from V and 4 from J; bases not matched to a gene: 6. Per the germline V gene, CDR1 is SGHRS and CDR2 is YFSETQ. The CDR3 coding sequence is TGCGCCAGCAGCTCACTCACAGGGGCAGAGACCCAGTACTTC. Translation: CASSSLTGAETQYF.

The chain's CDR3 is CASSPPVGPGAFF. DNA of the CDR3: TGTGCCAGCTCACCACCGGTGGGACCAGGAGCTTTCTTT. The J gene is TRBJ1-1, the V gene TRBV18; D may be TRBD1 (5 bases). Germline values: CDR1 KGHSH, CDR2 LQKENI. The CDR3 sequence is 13 residues long. Trimming took off 0 bases at V and 10 bases at J, with 12 bases between the two ends.

J is TRBJ1-2 and V is TRBV19; D not certain. CDR1 LNHDA and CDR2 SQIVND come from the germline V gene (reference sequence). The CDR3 is 14 residues long. V was trimmed by 7 bases and J by 0 bases, leaving 12 bases between them. CDR3 in DNA: TGTGCCAGTACTTCCGTGGATTCTAACTATGGCTACACCTTC. This gives the protein CASTSVDSNYGYTF. The whole variable domain, filled in from reference TRBV19 and TRBJ1-2, reads DGGITQSPKYLFRKEGQNVTLSCEQNLNHDAMYWYRQDPGQGLRLIYYSQIVNDFQKGDIAEGYSVSREKKESFPLTVTSAQKNPTAFYLCASTSVDSNYGYTFGSGTRLTVV.

The chain uses TRBV6-5 and TRBJ2-1; D assignment may be TRBD1 or TRBD2 (6 bases each). V was trimmed by 5 bases and J by 4 bases, leaving 12 bases between them. Germline loops: CDR1 MNHEY, CDR2 SVGAGI. The CDR3 consists of 14 residues. The CDR3 DNA follows: TGTGCCAGCAGTCGGGGGCCAAGATACAATGAGCAGTTCTTC. Protein sequence: CASSRGPRYNEQFF.

The chain carries TRBV2 and TRBJ1-1; D is perhaps TRBD1 (5 bases). V was trimmed by 8 bases and J by 0 bases, leaving 13 bases between them. CDR3 size: 14 residues. CDR1 and CDR2 from the germline V gene are SNHLY and FYNNEI. Written as DNA, the CDR3 is TGTGCCAGCCCTGAGGGGCAAGTGAACACTGAAGCTTTCTTT. It encodes CASPEGQVNTEAFF.

This chain links TRBV11-2 with TRBJ2-7, with 8 nucleotides matching TRBD1. Germline V gene lookup returns CDR1 SGHAT and CDR2 FQNNGV. V was pared by 6 bases and J by 5 bases, with 9 bases of the junction left unmatched. This CDR3 has 14 amino acids. CDR3 sequence reads: CASSRQGFDHEQYF. The CDR3, as DNA: TGTGCCAGCAGTAGACAGGGGTTCGACCACGAGCAGTACTTC.

The table lists this clone with a count of one. The CDR3 loop is CASSPSGEKLFF. The CDR3 region has the DNA TGTGCCAGCTCACCCTCAGGGGAAAAACTGTTTTTT. The chain joins TRBV18 to TRBJ1-4; D is possibly TRBD1 (5 bases). This CDR3 has 12 residues. V shed 3 bases and J shed 8 bases, with 7 bases lying between them. Germline V CDR1 and CDR2: KGHSH, LQKENI.

The CDR3 coding sequence is TGTGCCAGCAGCGTAGTGGACGTAGGGACCGGGGAGCTGTTTTTT. The encoded protein is CASSVVDVGTGELFF. V is TRBV9 and J is TRBJ2-2; D unresolved. The V gene's germline CDR1 is SGDLS and CDR2 YYNGEE. The CDR3 has 15 residues. The ends were cut back, 0 bases at V and 5 bases at J, with 11 bases in the middle. The complete variable domain, with remaining parts taken from reference TRBV9 and TRBJ2-2, reads DSGVTQTPKHLITATGQRVTLRCSPRSGDLSVYWYQQSLDQGLQFLIQYYNGEERAKGNILERFSAQQFPDLHSELNLSSLELGDSALYFCASSVVDVGTGELFFGEGSRLTVL.

The genes are TRBV2 and TRBJ1-2; TRBD1 matches 7 bases. CDR1 is SNHLY, CDR2 FYNNEI, per germline. The length of the CDR3 is 15 residues. Germline trimming cut 6 bases from V and 1 base from J; bases unmatched to any gene: 8. CDR3 sequence (DNA): TGTGCCAGCAGAGTAGGGACAGCTATTAACTATGGCTACACCTTC. The encoded protein is CASRVGTAINYGYTF.

The rearrangement joins TRBV5-5 to TRBJ1-2; a possible D gene is TRBD1 (5 bases). The V gene lost 1 base and the J gene lost 8 bases, with 24 bases spanning the gap. CDR3 length: 17 residues. Per the germline V gene, CDR1 is SGHKS and CDR2 is YYEKEE (reference sequence). The CDR3 is CASSLYAGPLALGGYTF. CDR3 DNA sequence: TGTGCCAGCAGCTTGTATGCAGGGCCCCTGGCGTTGGGCGGCTACACCTTC. The variable domain in full, completed from reference TRBV5-5 and TRBJ1-2, reads DAGVTQSPTHLIKTRGQQVTLRCSPISGHKSVSWYQQVLGQGPQFIFQYYEKEERGRGNFPDRFSARQFPNYSSELNVNALLLGDSALYLCASSLYAGPLALGGYTFGSGTRLTVV.

The chain's CDR3 is CASSLLLAGGPTDTQYF. CDR3 bases: TGTGCCAGCAGTTTATTACTAGCGGGGGGGCCAACAGATACGCAGTATTTT. The rearrangement links TRBV27 to TRBJ2-3, with TRBD2 matching 13 bases. The CDR3 totals 17 residues. The germline V gene encodes CDR1 MNHEY and CDR2 SMNVEV (reference sequence). Germline trimming cut 1 base from V and 3 bases from J; bases unmatched to any gene: 4.

The CDR3 nucleotides read TGTGCCAGCAGCTTGGATTCGGGCCTCCGCTACACCTTC. This encodes CASSLDSGLRYTF. V usage is TRBV5-4 and J usage is TRBJ1-2, with no clear D. V dropped 0 bases and J dropped 9 bases, with 12 bases sitting between them. Germline V CDR1 and CDR2: SGHNT, YYREEE (reference sequence). This CDR3 is built from 13 residues.

A remark on this clone: Other DNA sequences in this specimen translate into the identical CDR3. This chain uses TRBV19 with TRBJ1-1; TRBD1 aligns across 9 bases. The CDR3 extends over 14 amino acids. Germline CDR1 and CDR2: LNHDA and SQIVND (reference sequence). Trimming took 5 bases from V and 3 from J; bases not matched to a gene: 4. In DNA, the CDR3 is TGTGCCAGTAGTGGGACAGGGTTTTACACTGAAGCTTTCTTT. It translates to CASSGTGFYTEAFF.

The rearrangement uses TRBV6-5 and TRBJ1-2; 7 bases agree with TRBD1. In germline, CDR1 is MNHEY, CDR2 SVGAGI. The CDR3 consists of 15 residues. V gave up 0 bases and J gave up 4 bases; unmatched junction bases: 5. CDR3: CASSYSGQASYGYTF. The CDR3, as DNA: TGTGCCAGCAGTTACTCCGGACAGGCTTCCTATGGCTACACCTTC.

The rearrangement uses TRBV28 and TRBJ2-4, with 9 nucleotides matching TRBD1. V lost 7 bases to trimming and J lost 5 bases; unmatched junction nucleotides: 6. The CDR3 length is 14 residues. CDR1 and CDR2 (germline): MDHEN, SYDVKM. The CDR3 here is CASKEGTGQNIQYF. CDR3 DNA: TGTGCCAGCAAGGAGGGGACAGGGCAAAACATTCAGTACTTC.